A single sample gave rise to the 16 T cell receptor beta chains below, sequenced in a study of blood T cell repertoires in COVID-19. Measured with immunoSEQ multiplex PCR; TCRdb has only the in-frame clones, and not every one. The data contain 120,000 or so clones, roughly 87% of them singletons. The sequencing sample was made of peripheral blood. The receptors come from a human donor in a cohort sampled during active COVID-19.

On this clone itself: Other DNA sequences in the same sample also yield this CDR3. V and J are TRBV6-1 and TRBJ1-6, with 9 bases aligning to TRBD1. The CDR3 sequence is 18 residues long. Germline CDR1 is MNHNS and CDR2 is SASEGT. Trimming cost V 4 bases and J 0 bases; bases outside gene matches: 7. The CDR3 reads CASSARQGESSYNSPLHF. The CDR3 DNA is TGTGCCAGCAGTGCACGACAGGGGGAAAGCTCCTATAATTCACCCCTCCACTTT.

V is TRBV6-5 and J is TRBJ2-7, with a tentative D call TRBD2 (5 bases). This CDR3 spans 15 amino acids. Germline CDR1 reads MNHEY; CDR2 reads SVGAGI. V dropped 1 base and J dropped 2 bases, with 12 bases sitting between them. CDR3 sequence (DNA): TGTGCCAGCAGTTACTACGGAGGTAACCCCTACGAGCAGTACTTC. Translating it yields CASSYYGGNPYEQYF.

This clone was recorded a few times. The J gene is TRBJ2-7, the V gene TRBV6-5; TRBD2 matches 9 bases. Germline V CDR1 and CDR2: MNHEY, SVGAGI. V was pared by 4 bases and J by 3 bases, with 10 bases of the junction left unmatched. The CDR3 length is 16 residues. CDR3 nucleotide sequence: TGTGCCAGCAGTTCCCGGTTTAGCGGGGGCCACTACGAGCAGTACTTC. Translating gives CASSSRFSGGHYEQYF.

In this sample, this clone turned up a few times. The chain carries TRBV7-9 and TRBJ2-7; the D gene is possibly TRBD1 (5 bases). Per the germline V gene, CDR1 is SEHNR and CDR2 is FQNEAQ (reference sequence). Trimming removed 5 bases at V and 2 bases at J, with 7 bases between. The CDR3 length is 12 residues. CDR3 DNA sequence: TGTGCCAGCAGCAAGACAGCCTACGAGCAGTACTTC. The encoded protein is CASSKTAYEQYF.

This chain links TRBV24-1 with TRBJ2-3; no firm D call. There are 12 residues in the CDR3. V gave up 5 bases and J gave up 4 bases, with 6 bases separating them. Germline values: CDR1 KGHDR, CDR2 SFDVKD. This CDR3 reads CATSVGADTQYF. In nucleotides, the CDR3 is TGTGCCACCAGTGTTGGAGCAGATACGCAGTATTTT.

This clone was counted only a few times. The CDR3: CASRRQGDSYEQYF. CDR3 nucleotides: TGTGCCAGTAGACGACAGGGGGACTCCTACGAGCAGTACTTC. The chain recombines TRBV19 with TRBJ2-7, with 9 bases aligning to TRBD1. The CDR3 runs to 14 residues. V shed 6 bases and J 0 bases; nucleotides not matched to a gene: 3. Germline assignment: CDR1 LNHDA and CDR2 SQIVND (reference sequence).

The V gene is TRBV9, the J gene TRBJ2-7; possible D gene TRBD2, 5 bases. The CDR3 sequence is 16 residues long. The ends were cut back, 0 bases at V and 2 bases at J, with 15 bases in the middle. The germline V gene has CDR1 SGDLS and CDR2 YYNGEE. The DNA for the CDR3 is TGTGCCAGCAGCGTAGGAATGGAGGAGCCCCCCTACGAGCAGTACTTC. This sequence encodes CASSVGMEEPPYEQYF.

This clone occurred once. The V call is TRBV4-1, the J call TRBJ2-5; perhaps TRBD2 as D (6 bases). The germline V and J ends were trimmed by 6 bases and 7 bases, with 18 bases remaining between them. CDR1 MGHRA and CDR2 YSYEKL come from the germline V gene. This CDR3 is 14 amino acids long. CDR3 in amino acids: CASRMGEQEGTQYF. As DNA, the CDR3 is TGCGCCAGCAGAATGGGGGAACAGGAGGGGACCCAGTACTTC.

This chain joins TRBV23-1 and TRBJ2-7; TRBD2 matches 11 bases. TRBV23-1 is an ORF for which the function is uncertain. This CDR3 is 20 amino acids long. V trimming: 0 bases; J trimming: 0 bases; junction bases outside the gene matches: 13. For the CDR3, the DNA is TGCGCCAGCAGTCAATCTCAACTAGCGGGGGCCTATACCCTCTCCTACGAGCAGTACTTC. Amino acid sequence: CASSQSQLAGAYTLSYEQYF.

V is TRBV11-3 and J is TRBJ2-7, with D perhaps TRBD2 (5 bases). CDR1 and CDR2 from the germline V gene are SGHNT and YENEEA. CDR3 size: 13 residues. V lost 3 bases to trimming and J lost 0 bases, with 6 bases between them. As DNA, the CDR3 is TGTGCCAGCAGCTTCGAGGGCTCCTACGAGCAGTACTTC. This encodes CASSFEGSYEQYF.

This chain links TRBV7-6 with TRBJ1-1, with D unresolved. The CDR3 is made up of 13 amino acids. V shed 5 bases and J shed 1 base, with 8 bases lying between them. CDR1 and CDR2 (germline): SGHVS, FNYEAQ. CDR3: CASSPPRNTEAFF. CDR3 sequence (DNA): TGTGCCAGCAGCCCTCCTCGGAACACTGAAGCTTTCTTT. Filled out from reference TRBV7-6 and TRBJ1-1, the complete variable domain reads GAGVSQSPRYKVTKRGQDVALRCDPISGHVSLYWYRQALGQGPEFLTYFNYEAQQDKSGLPNDRFSAERPEGSISTLTIQRTEQRDSAMYRCASSPPRNTEAFFGQGTRLTVV.

The chain couples TRBV11-2 to TRBJ2-3; 8 bases line up with TRBD2. CDR1 is SGHAT, CDR2 FQNNGV, per germline. Trimming at V came to 1 base and at J to 2 bases, leaving 14 bases not matched to a gene. The length of the CDR3 is 19 residues. The CDR3 is CASSLGGGLPPRFTDTQYF. CDR3 nucleotides: TGTGCCAGCAGCTTAGGCGGGGGGCTACCTCCGAGATTCACAGATACGCAGTATTTT.

The chain employs TRBV19 and TRBJ1-5, with D maybe TRBD1 (5 bases). This CDR3 is 15 amino acids long. The germline V gene has CDR1 LNHDA and CDR2 SQIVND (reference sequence). V was trimmed by 7 bases and J by 6 bases, leaving 19 bases between them. CDR3 sequence (DNA): TGTGCCAGTAAAGCCCCAGGGCGAGTGGTTCAGCCCCAGCATTTT. Translating it yields CASKAPGRVVQPQHF.

The CDR3 sequence is CASSLALYRSLNQPQHF. The DNA of the CDR3 is TGTGCCAGCAGCTTAGCGCTGTACAGGTCACTCAATCAGCCCCAGCATTTT. This sequence joins TRBV7-8 and TRBJ1-5; tentatively, D is TRBD1 (5 bases). The CDR3 runs 17 residues. The germline CDR1 and CDR2 sequences are SGHVS and FQNEAQ. The V and J ends lost 0 bases and 3 bases respectively, with 15 bases between them.

The chain joins TRBV19 to TRBJ2-3, with TRBD1 as a possible D gene (6 bases). The CDR3 has 16 residues. V lost 7 bases, J lost 1 base, and 18 bases lay in between. Germline CDR1 and CDR2: LNHDA and SQIVND (reference sequence). The CDR3 sequence: CASTTPGQIGTDTQYF. In DNA, the CDR3 is TGTGCCAGTACCACCCCAGGACAGATAGGCACAGATACGCAGTATTTT. Together with reference TRBV19 and TRBJ2-3, the CDR3 gives the full variable domain: DGGITQSPKYLFRKEGQNVTLSCEQNLNHDAMYWYRQDPGQGLRLIYYSQIVNDFQKGDIAEGYSVSREKKESFPLTVTSAQKNPTAFYLCASTTPGQIGTDTQYFGPGTRLTVL.

The V call is TRBV18, the J call TRBJ2-2, with D perhaps matching TRBD2 (6 bases). CDR1 is KGHSH, CDR2 LQKENI, per germline. This CDR3 spans 17 amino acids. With 3 bases removed from V and 5 bases from J, the gap between germline ends came to 19 bases. The CDR3 region has the DNA TGTGCCAGCTCACCCCCAAATAGCGGAGAGGGGACCGGGGAGCTGTTTTTT. Protein sequence: CASSPPNSGEGTGELFF.